The T cell receptor (beta chain) described here comes from a study of T cell responses to AZD1222 COVID-19 vaccine. The CDR3 contains 13 residues. CDR1 SSHAT and CDR2 FNYEAQ come from the germline V gene (reference sequence). V gave up 8 bases and J gave up 0 bases, with 10 bases separating them. Study-wide results and limits: The study found Spike-specific TCR breadth and depth rose after two AZD1222 doses. Clonal diversity was possibly underestimated, and the donors were mostly white British, with more females. Spike was spanned by vaccine-associated CD4 TCRs, with dominance at 160-218 and 743-854.

Sequencing was performed with immunoSEQ multiplex PCR; in TCRdb, only in-frame clones are kept and a portion is missing. The sample includes around 100,000 clones, approximately 90% of them seen just once. On this clone: Its specificity is not known.

Sequencing was performed on peripheral blood, taken on day 0 of AZD1222 vaccination. This chain uses TRBV7-7 with TRBJ2-5; D possibly corresponds to TRBD1 (6 bases). This sequence originates from an adult in good health. Written as DNA, the CDR3 is TGTGCCAGCCAAGGGGGATACCAAGAGACCCAGTACTTC. This sequence encodes CASQGGYQETQYF.